The source of this T cell receptor (beta chain) is a study of shared clonotypes between healthy human individuals. As for the study in general: For every donor, three CD4 naive, three CD4 memory, two CD8 naive and one CD8 memory plates were used.

Points from the study as a whole: A handful of donors shared 5% to 5.5% of their naive CD4 clonotypes. The generation probabilities recorded for non-shared clonotypes fell below those of clonotypes shared by all four donors. The study sampled only blood, and tissue repertoires likely differ.

A note on this clone: Antigen specificity is unknown. This specimen includes other DNA sequences encoding the same CDR3.

Produced via immunoSEQ multiplex PCR; TCRdb's table is partial and in-frame only. The sample includes more than 2,000,000 clones, 90% to 95% seen only once; the top ten take roughly 0.15%. Germline V gene sequence: CDR1 SGHDT, CDR2 YYEEEE. The CDR3 spans 15 residues. V trimming: 5 bases; J trimming: 3 bases; junction bases outside the gene matches: 7. This chain links TRBV5-6 with TRBJ2-3; 9 bases line up with TRBD1. The TCR sequence derives from a young man in good health. Sequencing was performed on naive CD4+ T cells sorted from blood. The subset denotes: CD45RA+ positively selected. CDR3 protein: CASSHGQGITDTQYF. The CDR3 coding sequence is TGTGCCAGCAGTCATGGACAGGGGATTACAGATACGCAGTATTTT.